This note documents a single T cell receptor beta chain sequence. The sample is drawn from a study of control samples from healthy donors and cancer patients. The protocol was immunoSEQ multiplex PCR, while the TCRdb copy is restricted to in-frame clones and leaves out a portion. This table has tens of thousands of clones, roughly 90% appearing once. Germline V CDR1 and CDR2: SNHLY, FYNNEI. With 4 bases removed from V and 5 bases from J, the gap between germline ends came to 12 bases. The CDR3 extends over 14 amino acids. The sequencing input was PBMCs. This sequence was found in a man aged 40-50 years with colorectal cancer. This chain links TRBV2 with TRBJ2-1, with unresolved D. The CDR3 DNA reads as TGTGCCAGCAGTGCGGGTTACACTAACAATGAGCAGTTCTTC. Protein: CASSAGYTNNEQFF.